This T cell receptor (beta chain) was found in a study of T cells in Graves' hyperthyroidism and ophthalmopathy. Across the study: Staff took peripheral blood when the initial diagnosis was made, before any treatment began.

Amplification targeted TCR beta CDR3 regions from RNA transcripts. The primer set for the first-round RT-PCR of the TCR CDR3 was HTBI. TCRdb re-called the multiplex PCR reads through MiXCR, storing one row per CDR3 protein. The sample lists fewer than 450,000 distinct CDR3 sequences; 12% to 15% were seen once. Looked up from germline, CDR1 is DFQATT and CDR2 is SNEGSKA (reference sequence). V was cut by 5 bases and J by 2 bases, with 15 bases left in between. This CDR3 has 15 residues. Ophthalmopathy in the patients scored at least 3 on Clinical Activity Score and at least 4 on NOSPECS grade, lasting under 3 months. The study excluded patients with uncontrolled infection, other autoimmune disease, pregnancy or lactation. Out of around 10 ml of fresh peripheral blood came the PBMCs.

The chain links TRBV20-1 to TRBJ2-2; D tentatively fits TRBD1 or TRBD2 (5 bases each). The TCR was taken from a woman aged 60-70 years with Graves' ophthalmopathy. The sequenced sample consisted of blood. CDR3 sequence reads: CSAYTRDHNTGELFF. Here the CDR3 DNA reads TGCAGTGCTTACACCCGGGACCATAACACCGGGGAGCTGTTTTTT.